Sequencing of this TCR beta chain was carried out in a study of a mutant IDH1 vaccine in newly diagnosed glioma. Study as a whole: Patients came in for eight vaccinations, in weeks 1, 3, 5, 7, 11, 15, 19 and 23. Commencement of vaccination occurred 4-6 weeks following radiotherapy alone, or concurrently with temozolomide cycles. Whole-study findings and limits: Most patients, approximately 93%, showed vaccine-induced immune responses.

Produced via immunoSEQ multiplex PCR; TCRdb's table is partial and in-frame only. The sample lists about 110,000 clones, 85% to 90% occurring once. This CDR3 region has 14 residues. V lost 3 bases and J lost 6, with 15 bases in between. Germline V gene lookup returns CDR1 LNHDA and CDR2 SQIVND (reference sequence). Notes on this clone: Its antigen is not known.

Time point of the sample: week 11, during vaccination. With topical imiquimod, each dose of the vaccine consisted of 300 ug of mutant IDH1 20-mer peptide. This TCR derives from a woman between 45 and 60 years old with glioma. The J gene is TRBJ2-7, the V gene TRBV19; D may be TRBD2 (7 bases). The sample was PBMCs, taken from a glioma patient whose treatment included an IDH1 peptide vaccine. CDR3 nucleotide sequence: TGTGCCAGTAGTATTGGGGGGGGCCGAGTCGAGCAGTACTTC. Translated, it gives CASSIGGGRVEQYF.